The source of this T cell receptor beta chain is a study of control samples from healthy donors and cancer patients. Profiled with immunoSEQ multiplex PCR; TCRdb holds only in-frame clones, not every one. The repertoire holds some 120,000 clones, with just over 90% as singletons. Trimming took off 6 bases at V and 0 bases at J, with 9 bases between the two ends. Germline loops: CDR1 LNHDA, CDR2 SQIVND (reference sequence). The CDR3 spans 14 residues. This chain connects TRBV19 to TRBJ2-1; D might be TRBD2 (5 bases). The TCR comes from a man aged 50 to 60 with head and neck cancer. Sequencing input: PBMCs. This chain's CDR3 is CASRAASSYNEQFF. The CDR3 DNA reads as TGTGCCAGTAGAGCGGCGAGCTCCTACAATGAGCAGTTCTTC.